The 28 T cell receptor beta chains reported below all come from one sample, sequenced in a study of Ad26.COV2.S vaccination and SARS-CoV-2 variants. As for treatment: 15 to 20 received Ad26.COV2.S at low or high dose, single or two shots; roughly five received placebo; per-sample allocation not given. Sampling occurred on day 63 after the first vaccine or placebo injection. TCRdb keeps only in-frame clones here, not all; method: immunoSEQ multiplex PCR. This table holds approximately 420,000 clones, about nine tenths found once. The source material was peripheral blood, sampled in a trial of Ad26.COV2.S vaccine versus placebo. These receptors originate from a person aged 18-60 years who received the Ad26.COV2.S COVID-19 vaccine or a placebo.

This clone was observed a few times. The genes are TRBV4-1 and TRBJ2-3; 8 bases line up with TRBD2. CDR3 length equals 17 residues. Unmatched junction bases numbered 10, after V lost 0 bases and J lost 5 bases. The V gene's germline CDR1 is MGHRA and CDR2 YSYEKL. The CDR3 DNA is TGCGCCAGCAGCCAAGAGGGCGTAGCGGGGTTGGGAGATACGCAGTATTTT. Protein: CASSQEGVAGLGDTQYF.

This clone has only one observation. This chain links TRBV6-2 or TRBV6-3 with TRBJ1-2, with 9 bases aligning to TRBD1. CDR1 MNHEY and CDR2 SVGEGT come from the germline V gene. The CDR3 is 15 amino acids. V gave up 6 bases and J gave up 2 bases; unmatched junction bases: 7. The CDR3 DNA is TGTGCCAGCAGATACAGGGGGCGCGTCAACTATGGCTACACCTTC. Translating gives CASRYRGRVNYGYTF.

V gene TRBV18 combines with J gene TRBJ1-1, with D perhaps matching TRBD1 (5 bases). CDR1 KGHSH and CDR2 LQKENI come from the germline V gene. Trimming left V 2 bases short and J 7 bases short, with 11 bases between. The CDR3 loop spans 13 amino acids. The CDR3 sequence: CASSPSGDGEAFF. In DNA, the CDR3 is TGTGCCAGCTCACCAAGTGGGGACGGTGAAGCTTTCTTT.

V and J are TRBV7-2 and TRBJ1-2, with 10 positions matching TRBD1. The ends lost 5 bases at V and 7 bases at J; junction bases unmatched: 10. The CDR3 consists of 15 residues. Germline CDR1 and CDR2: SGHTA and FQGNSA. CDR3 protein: CASSPRQGAAAGYTF. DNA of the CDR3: TGTGCCAGCAGCCCCCGACAGGGGGCGGCAGCTGGCTACACCTTC.

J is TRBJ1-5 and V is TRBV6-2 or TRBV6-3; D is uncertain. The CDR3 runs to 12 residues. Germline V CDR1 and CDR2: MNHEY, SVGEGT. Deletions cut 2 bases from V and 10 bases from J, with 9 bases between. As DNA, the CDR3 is TGTGCCAGCAGTTACCCCCTTGAACCCCAGCATTTT. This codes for CASSYPLEPQHF.

CDR3 coding DNA: TGTGCCAGCAGCCAAGGTACCGGGACTGAGGAGTACTTC. This sequence encodes CASSQGTGTEEYF. This chain links TRBV3-1 (or the pseudogene TRBV3-2) with TRBJ2-5; a weak D match, TRBD2 (6 bases). The CDR3 consists of 13 residues. The ends were cut back, 1 base at V and 12 bases at J, with 15 bases in the middle. From germline, CDR1 is LGHDT and CDR2 YNNKEL (reference sequence).

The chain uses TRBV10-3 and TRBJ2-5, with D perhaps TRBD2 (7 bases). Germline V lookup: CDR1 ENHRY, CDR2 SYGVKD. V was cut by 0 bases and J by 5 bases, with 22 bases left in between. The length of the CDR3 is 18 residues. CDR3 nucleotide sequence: TGTGCCATCAGTGAGTCCGCATCGGGGGGCATTTCTGTGGAGACCCAGTACTTC. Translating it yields CAISESASGGISVETQYF.

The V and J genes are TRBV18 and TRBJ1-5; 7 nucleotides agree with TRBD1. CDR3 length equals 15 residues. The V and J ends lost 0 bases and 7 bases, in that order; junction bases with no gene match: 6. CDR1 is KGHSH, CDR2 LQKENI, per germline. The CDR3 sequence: CASSPPDRAGQPQHF. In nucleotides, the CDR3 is TGTGCCAGCTCACCACCCGACAGGGCAGGGCAGCCCCAGCATTTT.

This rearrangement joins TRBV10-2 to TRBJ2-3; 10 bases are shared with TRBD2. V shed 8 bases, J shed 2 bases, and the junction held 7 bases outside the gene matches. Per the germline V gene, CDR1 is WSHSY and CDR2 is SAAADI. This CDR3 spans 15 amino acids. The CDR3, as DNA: TGCGCCAGCGTAGCGGGGGGACTCGACACAGATACGCAGTATTTT. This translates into CASVAGGLDTDTQYF.

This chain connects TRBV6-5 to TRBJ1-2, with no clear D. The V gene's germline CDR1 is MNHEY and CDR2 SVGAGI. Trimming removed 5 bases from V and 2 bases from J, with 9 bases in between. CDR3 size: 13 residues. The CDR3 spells CASSTDGNYGYTF. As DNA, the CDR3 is TGTGCCAGCAGTACCGACGGAAACTATGGCTACACCTTC.

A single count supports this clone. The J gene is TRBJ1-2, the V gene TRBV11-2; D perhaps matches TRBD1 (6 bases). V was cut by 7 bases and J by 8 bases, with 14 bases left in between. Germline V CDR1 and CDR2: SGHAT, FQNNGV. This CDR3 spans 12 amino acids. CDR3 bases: TGTGCCAGCAAAATAGGGGGAAAAGGCTACACCTTC. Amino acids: CASKIGGKGYTF. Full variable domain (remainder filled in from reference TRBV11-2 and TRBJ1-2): EAGVAQSPRYKIIEKRQSVAFWCNPISGHATLYWYQQILGQGPKLLIQFQNNGVVDDSQLPKDRFSAERLKGVDSTLKIQPAKLEDSAVYLCASKIGGKGYTFGSGTRLTVV.

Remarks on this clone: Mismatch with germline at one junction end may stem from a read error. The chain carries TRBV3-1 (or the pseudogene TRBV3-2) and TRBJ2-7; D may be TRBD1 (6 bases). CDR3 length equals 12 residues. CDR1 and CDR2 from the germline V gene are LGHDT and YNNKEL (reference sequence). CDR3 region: CASSQDQGWKDF. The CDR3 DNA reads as TGTGCCAGCAGCCAAGATCAGGGGTGGAAGGACTTC.

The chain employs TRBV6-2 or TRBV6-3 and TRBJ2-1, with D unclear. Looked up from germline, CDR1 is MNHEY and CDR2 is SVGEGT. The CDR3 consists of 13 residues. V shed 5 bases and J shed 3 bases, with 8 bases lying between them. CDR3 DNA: TGTGCCAGCAGTCCCCAGGACTACAATGAGCAGTTCTTC. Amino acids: CASSPQDYNEQFF.

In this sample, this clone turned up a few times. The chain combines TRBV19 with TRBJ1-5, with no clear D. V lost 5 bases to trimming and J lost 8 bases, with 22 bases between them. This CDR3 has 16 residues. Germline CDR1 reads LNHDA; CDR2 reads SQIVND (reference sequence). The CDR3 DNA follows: TGTGCCAGTAGTGGGCAGATATTAGACCTCGGGGAGCCCCAGCATTTT. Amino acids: CASSGQILDLGEPQHF.

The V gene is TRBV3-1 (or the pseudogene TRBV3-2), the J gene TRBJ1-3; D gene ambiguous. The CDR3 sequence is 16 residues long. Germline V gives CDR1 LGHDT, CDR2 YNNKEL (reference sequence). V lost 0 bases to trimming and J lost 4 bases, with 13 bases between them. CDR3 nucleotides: TGTGCCAGCAGCCAAGATCGGGGTTGTAGAGGAAACACCATATATTTT. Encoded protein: CASSQDRGCRGNTIYF.

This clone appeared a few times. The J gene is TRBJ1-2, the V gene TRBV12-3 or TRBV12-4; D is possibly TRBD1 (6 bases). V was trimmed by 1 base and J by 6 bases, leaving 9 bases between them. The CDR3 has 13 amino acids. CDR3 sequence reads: CASSLDRAHGYTF. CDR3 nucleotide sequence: TGTGCCAGCAGTTTAGACAGGGCTCATGGCTACACCTTC.

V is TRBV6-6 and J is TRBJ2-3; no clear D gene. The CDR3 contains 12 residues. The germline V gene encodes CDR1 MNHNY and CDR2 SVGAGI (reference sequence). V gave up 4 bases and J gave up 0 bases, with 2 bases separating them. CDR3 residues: CASSFSTDTQYF. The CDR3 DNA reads TGTGCCAGCAGTTTCAGCACAGATACGCAGTATTTT.

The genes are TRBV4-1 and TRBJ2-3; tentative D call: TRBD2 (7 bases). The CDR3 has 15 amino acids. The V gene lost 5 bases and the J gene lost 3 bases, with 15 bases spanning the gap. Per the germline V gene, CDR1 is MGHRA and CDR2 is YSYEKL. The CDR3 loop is CASSSRGLVTDTQYF. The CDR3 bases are TGCGCCAGCAGCTCGCGGGGGCTAGTTACAGATACGCAGTATTTT.

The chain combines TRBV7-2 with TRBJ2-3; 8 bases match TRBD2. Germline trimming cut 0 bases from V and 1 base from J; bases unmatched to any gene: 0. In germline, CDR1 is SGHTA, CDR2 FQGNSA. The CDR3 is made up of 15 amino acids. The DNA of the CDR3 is TGTGCCAGCAGCTTAGCGCGGGGGGGCACAGATACGCAGTATTTT. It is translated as CASSLARGGTDTQYF.

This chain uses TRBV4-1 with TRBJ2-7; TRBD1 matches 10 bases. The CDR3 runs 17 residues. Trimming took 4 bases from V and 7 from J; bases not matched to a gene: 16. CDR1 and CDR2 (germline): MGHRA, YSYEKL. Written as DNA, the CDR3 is TGCGCCAGCAGCCTGACCCGCCTAGGACAGGGGGTGAAGGAGCAGTACTTC. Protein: CASSLTRLGQGVKEQYF.

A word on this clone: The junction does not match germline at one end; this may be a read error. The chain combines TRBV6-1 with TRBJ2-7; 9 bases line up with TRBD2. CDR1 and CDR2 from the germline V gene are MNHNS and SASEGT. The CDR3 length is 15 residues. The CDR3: CASSEASAGGLKGHF. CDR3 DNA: TGTGCCAGCAGTGAAGCGTCAGCGGGGGGTCTCAAAGGGCACTTC.

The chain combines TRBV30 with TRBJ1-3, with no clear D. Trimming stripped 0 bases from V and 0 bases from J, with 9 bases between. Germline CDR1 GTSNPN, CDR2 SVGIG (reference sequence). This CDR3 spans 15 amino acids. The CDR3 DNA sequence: TGTGCCTGGAGTGTTGCCAGATACTCTGGAAACACCATATATTTT. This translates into CAWSVARYSGNTIYF.

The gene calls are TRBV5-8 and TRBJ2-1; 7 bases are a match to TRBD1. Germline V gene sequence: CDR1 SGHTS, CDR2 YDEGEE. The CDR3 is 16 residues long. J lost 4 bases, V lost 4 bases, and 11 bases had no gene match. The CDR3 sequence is CASSTGQTTTYNEQFF. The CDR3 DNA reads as TGTGCCAGCAGCACGGGACAGACGACGACGTACAATGAGCAGTTCTTC.

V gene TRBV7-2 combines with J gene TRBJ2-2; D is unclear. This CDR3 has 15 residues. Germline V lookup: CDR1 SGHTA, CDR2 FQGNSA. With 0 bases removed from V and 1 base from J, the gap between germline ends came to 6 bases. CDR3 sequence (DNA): TGTGCCAGCAGCTTAGCGCCACGGAACACCGGGGAGCTGTTTTTT. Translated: CASSLAPRNTGELFF.

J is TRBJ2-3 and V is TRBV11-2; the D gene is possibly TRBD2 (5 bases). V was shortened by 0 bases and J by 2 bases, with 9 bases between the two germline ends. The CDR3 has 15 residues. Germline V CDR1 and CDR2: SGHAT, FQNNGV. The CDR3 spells CASSLETSNTDTQYF. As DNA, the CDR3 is TGTGCCAGCAGCTTAGAAACTAGTAACACAGATACGCAGTATTTT.

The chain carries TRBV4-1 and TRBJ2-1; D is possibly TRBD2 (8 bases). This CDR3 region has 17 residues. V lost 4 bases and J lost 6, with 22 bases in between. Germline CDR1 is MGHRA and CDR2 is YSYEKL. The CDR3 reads CASSPGGARGTPNEQFF. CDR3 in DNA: TGCGCCAGCAGCCCCGGGGGGGCCAGGGGGACCCCCAATGAGCAGTTCTTC.

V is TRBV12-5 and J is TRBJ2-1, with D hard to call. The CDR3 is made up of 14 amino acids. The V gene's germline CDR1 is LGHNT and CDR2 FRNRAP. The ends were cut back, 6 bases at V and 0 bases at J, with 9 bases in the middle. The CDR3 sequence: CASGQEVSYNEQFF. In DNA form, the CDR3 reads TGTGCTAGTGGACAAGAAGTCTCCTACAATGAGCAGTTCTTC.

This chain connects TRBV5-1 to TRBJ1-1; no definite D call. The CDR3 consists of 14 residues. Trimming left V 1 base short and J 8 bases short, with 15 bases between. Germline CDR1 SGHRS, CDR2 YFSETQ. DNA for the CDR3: TGCGCCAGCAGCTTGTCTTACAGTGTCACAGAAGCTTTCTTT. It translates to CASSLSYSVTEAFF.